This T cell receptor beta chain was sequenced during a study of Tregs in tolerant kidney transplant recipients. Study-wide findings and caveats: Tolerant patients' donor-specific Tregs expanded beyond overall Tregs, suggesting antigen-driven growth.

Germline V gene data show CDR1 as MGHRA and CDR2 as YSYEKL. The CDR3 is made up of 13 amino acids. Trimming cost V 5 bases and J 6 bases; bases outside gene matches: 6. The nonmyeloablative bone marrow transplants came from related graft donors, with transient mixed chimerism. Thawed PBMCs were FACS-sorted into unstimulated CD4+CD25+CD127- regulatory T cells, CD4+CD25- non-regulatory cells, CD4 and CD8 cells. Profiling relied on immunoSEQ multiplex PCR, and the TCRdb table lists in-frame clones only, not all of them. The data show tens of thousands of clones, 75% to 95% seen once. With respect to this clone: Its antigen is still unknown.

The clonotype comes from a human patient who received a combined kidney and bone marrow transplant. Some T cells may trace back to the graft donor. Specimen: CD4+ T cells from blood (PBMCs), collected 24 months after the transplant. J is TRBJ2-7 and V is TRBV4-1; 8 bases map to TRBD1. CDR3 nucleotide sequence: TGCGCCAGCAGCGCGACAGGGACAGGCGAGCAGTACTTC. This sequence encodes CASSATGTGEQYF.